What follows are 27 T cell receptor beta chains derived from one specimen sequenced in a study of identical twins. TCRdb re-analysed the 5' RACE reads in MiXCR, keeping a single row per CDR3 protein. The sample contains fewer than 450,000 distinct CDR3 sequences, roughly 9% of which appear only once. Material: naive T cells sorted from blood. These receptors were collected from a woman aged 45-59 years in good health.

This clonotype was counted a few times. V is TRBV5-1 and J is TRBJ2-3; 7 bases fit TRBD1. The CDR3 runs to 14 residues. V lost 7 bases, J lost 6 bases, and 11 bases stayed unmatched. Per germline, CDR1 SGHRS and CDR2 YFSETQ. In DNA form, the CDR3 reads TGCGCCAGCCGTGACAGGGCTGGGGGCGATACGCAGTATTTT. This gives the protein CASRDRAGGDTQYF. Filled out from reference TRBV5-1 and TRBJ2-3, the complete variable domain reads KAGVTQTPRYLIKTRGQQVTLSCSPISGHRSVSWYQQTPGQGLQFLFEYFSETQRNKGNFPGRFSGRQFSNSRSEMNVSTLELGDSALYLCASRDRAGGDTQYFGPGTRLTVL.

This clonotype appeared many times. The chain combines TRBV7-2 with TRBJ2-1; a possible D gene is TRBD2 (6 bases). Trimming removed 1 base from V and 5 bases from J, with 9 bases in between. From germline, CDR1 is SGHTA and CDR2 FQGNSA. The CDR3 has 14 amino acids. The CDR3 sequence is CASSLVWGDNEQFF. CDR3 bases: TGTGCCAGCAGCTTAGTTTGGGGGGACAATGAGCAGTTCTTC. Full variable domain (outside the CDR3, taken from reference TRBV7-2 and TRBJ2-1): GAGVSQSPSNKVTEKGKDVELRCDPISGHTALYWYRQSLGQGLEFLIYFQGNSAPDKSGLPSDRFSAERTGGSVSTLTIQRTQQEDSAVYLCASSLVWGDNEQFFGPGTRLTVL.

This clonotype showed up just a few times. The chain recombines TRBV5-1 with TRBJ2-3; D is ambiguous. Between the trimmed V and J ends, which lost 4 bases and 1 base, there was a span of 13 bases. CDR1 is SGHRS and CDR2 is YFSETQ in the germline V gene. This CDR3 has 15 amino acids. The CDR3 region has the DNA TGCGCCAGCAGCGGGTACGGGCCTCGCACAGATACGCAGTATTTT. This sequence encodes CASSGYGPRTDTQYF.

A few counts support this clonotype. This sequence joins TRBV7-9 and TRBJ2-7; weak D call: TRBD2 (5 bases). The germline gives CDR1 SEHNR, CDR2 FQNEAQ (reference sequence). Trimming took off 3 bases at V and 5 bases at J, with 14 bases between the two ends. This CDR3 is built from 14 residues. CDR3 residues: CASSLEAAAHEQYV. The CDR3 DNA follows: TGTGCCAGCAGCTTGGAGGCAGCTGCCCACGAGCAGTACGTC.

There are many counts of this clonotype. V usage is TRBV29-1 and J usage is TRBJ2-1; 9 nucleotides agree with TRBD2. The ends lost 6 bases at V and 8 bases at J; junction bases unmatched: 11. CDR1 and CDR2 from the germline V gene are SQVTM and ANQGSEA. The CDR3 runs to 14 residues. CDR3 amino acids: CSVGGGLASYEQFF. CDR3 in DNA: TGCAGCGTGGGGGGGGGACTAGCTTCGTATGAGCAGTTCTTC.

V gene TRBV3-1 combines with J gene TRBJ2-1, with TRBD2 matching over 14 bases. The V segment lost 4 bases and the J segment 7 bases; nucleotides outside the gene matches: 18. The CDR3 runs to 20 residues. Germline lookup yields CDR1 LGHDT and CDR2 YNNKEL (reference sequence). The CDR3 region is CASSPNPRTSGRMGWNEQFF. The CDR3 bases are TGTGCCAGCAGCCCGAACCCCCGGACTAGCGGGAGGATGGGTTGGAATGAGCAGTTCTTC.

Only a few counts were recorded for this clonotype. The chain employs TRBV4-1 and TRBJ1-1, with 7 bases fitting TRBD1. Losses at the gene ends were 3 bases for V and 4 bases for J; bases not matched to a gene: 8. Germline V gene data show CDR1 as MGHRA and CDR2 as YSYEKL. The CDR3 spans 15 residues. The CDR3 sequence is CASSQDRRSGTEAFF. The CDR3 DNA is TGCGCCAGCAGCCAGGACAGGCGGTCAGGCACTGAAGCTTTCTTT.

This clonotype was seen at least ten times. The chain has TRBV12-3 or TRBV12-4 and TRBJ2-1; 10 bases align to TRBD1. Trimming at V came to 6 bases and at J to 4 bases, leaving 6 bases not matched to a gene. CDR3 size: 15 residues. CDR3 bases: TGTGCCAGCAGCCTGGACAGGGGGGCGTACAATGAGCAGTTCTTC. The encoded protein is CASSLDRGAYNEQFF.

This chain uses TRBV3-1 with TRBJ2-7; 7 nucleotides agree with TRBD2. The CDR3 has 15 residues. V shed 8 bases and J 1 base; nucleotides not matched to a gene: 11. From germline, CDR1 is LGHDT and CDR2 YNNKEL (reference sequence). CDR3 nucleotide sequence: TGTGCCAGCGGCCGCGCACTAGCGCCTTCCTACGAGCAGTACTTC. It is translated as CASGRALAPSYEQYF.

This clonotype came up many times. V is TRBV6-5 and J is TRBJ2-1; the D is unclear. The germline V and J ends were trimmed by 8 bases and 8 bases, with 19 bases remaining between them. The CDR3 has 14 residues. Germline V gives CDR1 MNHEY, CDR2 SVGAGI. As DNA, the CDR3 is TGTGCCAGCGGCGGCGAACAAGGGTTCGATGAGCAGTTCTTC. Residues: CASGGEQGFDEQFF.

This clonotype turned up a few times. The chain recombines TRBV2 with TRBJ1-1, with 7 bases lining up with TRBD1. The CDR3 runs 14 residues. Germline-derived CDR1 and CDR2 are SNHLY and FYNNEI. V was pared by 1 base and J by 6 bases, with 5 bases of the junction left unmatched. The CDR3 region is CASSEEGAGAEAFF. In DNA form, the CDR3 reads TGTGCCAGCAGTGAAGAGGGGGCGGGCGCTGAAGCTTTCTTT.

Only a few counts were recorded for this clonotype. This chain's CDR3 is CASSGTRNTEAFF. CDR3 in DNA: TGTGCCAGCAGTGGGACGAGGAACACTGAAGCTTTCTTT. The chain employs TRBV2 and TRBJ1-1, with D unresolved. CDR3 length: 13 residues. Germline V gene lookup returns CDR1 SNHLY and CDR2 FYNNEI. Trimming took 4 bases from V and 1 from J, leaving 7 bases between them.

This clonotype appeared many times. The V gene is TRBV5-1, the J gene TRBJ2-7, with D uncertain. Trimming left V 0 bases short and J 6 bases short, with 7 bases between. The CDR3 sequence is 12 residues long. Per the germline V gene, CDR1 is SGHRS and CDR2 is YFSETQ. The DNA for the CDR3 is TGCGCCAGCAGCTTGGAGGGTCTCGAGCAGTACGTC. This sequence encodes CASSLEGLEQYV.

The table lists this clonotype with a few counts. V usage is TRBV19 and J usage is TRBJ2-1, with 11 bases aligning to TRBD2. V was pared by 5 bases and J by 2 bases, with 2 bases of the junction left unmatched. In germline, CDR1 is LNHDA, CDR2 SQIVND (reference sequence). The CDR3 length is 15 residues. The CDR3 DNA reads TGTGCCAGTAGTGGTAGCGGGAGGGCCTACAATGAGCAGTTCTTC. As protein: CASSGSGRAYNEQFF. The full variable domain, its missing parts supplied by reference TRBV19 and TRBJ2-1, is DGGITQSPKYLFRKEGQNVTLSCEQNLNHDAMYWYRQDPGQGLRLIYYSQIVNDFQKGDIAEGYSVSREKKESFPLTVTSAQKNPTAFYLCASSGSGRAYNEQFFGPGTRLTVL.

The gene calls are TRBV7-8 and TRBJ2-2, with 11 bases identical to TRBD2. Germline loops: CDR1 SGHVS, CDR2 FQNEAQ. The CDR3 contains 15 residues. Trimming took 7 bases from V and 6 from J; bases not matched to a gene: 7. The CDR3 nucleotides are TGTGCCAGCAAATTAGCGGGAGGGCCTTCCGGGGAGCTGTTTTTT. The encoded protein is CASKLAGGPSGELFF.

This clonotype was detected only a few times. The chain recombines TRBV18 with TRBJ1-4; D gene unclear. This CDR3 spans 14 amino acids. Trimming removed 0 bases from V and 4 bases from J, with 6 bases in between. Per germline, CDR1 KGHSH and CDR2 LQKENI. The CDR3 loop is CASSPPLLNEKLFF. In nucleotides, the CDR3 is TGTGCCAGCTCACCACCCCTACTTAATGAAAAACTGTTTTTT.

J is TRBJ2-5 and V is TRBV12-5, with TRBD1 matching over 12 bases. Germline V gives CDR1 LGHNT, CDR2 FRNRAP. The V segment lost 2 bases and the J segment 5 bases; nucleotides outside the gene matches: 6. The CDR3 spans 16 residues. The CDR3 region has the DNA TGTGCTAGTGGTTTGACCGGGACAGGGGGCGGTGAGACCCAGTACTTC. Amino acid sequence: CASGLTGTGGGETQYF.

This clonotype has more than one count but fewer than ten. This sequence joins TRBV27 and TRBJ2-7, with TRBD2 matching 13 bases. The CDR3 covers 16 residues. Germline V gives CDR1 MNHEY, CDR2 SMNVEV (reference sequence). V trimming: 6 bases; J trimming: 6 bases; junction bases outside the gene matches: 11. CDR3 in amino acids: CASSPLGLAGDAEQYV. CDR3 coding DNA: TGTGCCAGCAGCCCCCTAGGACTAGCGGGAGATGCCGAGCAGTACGTC.

V gene TRBV12-3 or TRBV12-4 combines with J gene TRBJ2-7; 8 nucleotides align to TRBD2. This CDR3 is 15 amino acids long. With 4 bases clipped from V and 6 bases from J, the junction kept 11 bases outside the gene matches. The CDR3 spells CASSSHPGLGTEQYV. The CDR3 DNA is TGTGCCAGCAGTTCACATCCGGGACTAGGGACCGAGCAGTACGTC.

The CDR3 loop reads CASSRSGQGDTEAFF. The DNA of the CDR3 is TGCGCCAGCAGCCGTTCAGGACAGGGGGACACTGAAGCTTTCTTT. The chain recombines TRBV5-1 with TRBJ1-1; 10 nucleotides align to TRBD1. The CDR3 is 15 residues long. V trimming: 4 bases; J trimming: 3 bases; junction bases outside the gene matches: 6. Looked up from germline, CDR1 is SGHRS and CDR2 is YFSETQ. The whole variable domain, remainder taken from reference TRBV5-1 and TRBJ1-1, is KAGVTQTPRYLIKTRGQQVTLSCSPISGHRSVSWYQQTPGQGLQFLFEYFSETQRNKGNFPGRFSGRQFSNSRSEMNVSTLELGDSALYLCASSRSGQGDTEAFFGQGTRLTVV.

The gene calls are TRBV5-5 and TRBJ2-3, with 8 bases fitting TRBD2. Germline V gene lookup returns CDR1 SGHKS and CDR2 YYEKEE (reference sequence). This CDR3 region has 15 residues. The J segment lost 1 base and the V segment lost 2 bases, leaving 3 bases of the junction unmatched. The CDR3 nucleotides read TGTGCCAGCAGCTTACCGACTAGCGGCACAGATACGCAGTATTTT. Translated: CASSLPTSGTDTQYF.

This chain uses TRBV5-1 with TRBJ2-1; 7 nucleotides align to TRBD2. The CDR3 extends over 15 amino acids. Unmatched junction bases numbered 7, after V lost 5 bases and J lost 2 bases. CDR1 and CDR2 (germline): SGHRS, YFSETQ. The CDR3 is CASSNRLAPYNEQFF. CDR3 bases: TGCGCCAGCAGTAACCGACTAGCCCCCTACAATGAGCAGTTCTTC.

V gene TRBV11-2 combines with J gene TRBJ2-7; 12 nucleotides line up with TRBD2. This CDR3 is built from 16 residues. Germline CDR1 SGHAT, CDR2 FQNNGV. The ends lost 0 bases at V and 5 bases at J; junction bases unmatched: 5. Here the CDR3 DNA reads TGTGCCAGCAGCTTAGAAAGACTAGCGGGAGTGGACGAGCAGTACGTC. This sequence encodes CASSLERLAGVDEQYV.

The V and J genes are TRBV20-1 and TRBJ1-1; D might be TRBD1 (5 bases). The germline gives CDR1 DFQATT, CDR2 SNEGSKA (reference sequence). V was pared by 0 bases and J by 4 bases, with 12 bases between. The CDR3 loop spans 14 amino acids. The CDR3 loop reads CSARDVAGPTEAFF. CDR3 nucleotides: TGCAGTGCTAGAGATGTTGCGGGACCCACTGAAGCTTTCTTT.

This clonotype was counted only a few times. This chain joins TRBV11-2 and TRBJ2-1; 16 bases are a match to TRBD2. Germline V gene sequence: CDR1 SGHAT, CDR2 FQNNGV. There are 21 residues in the CDR3. V shed 2 bases, J shed 4 bases, and the junction held 14 bases outside the gene matches. CDR3 DNA sequence: TGTGCCAGCAGCTTATTTGTAGGGACTAGCGGGAGGGATACGAGATACAATGAGCAGTTCTTC. Protein product: CASSLFVGTSGRDTRYNEQFF.

This clonotype showed up just a few times. CDR3 amino acids: CASSPRLAGAQETQYF. The CDR3 DNA sequence: TGCGCCAGCAGCCCCAGACTAGCGGGAGCACAAGAGACCCAGTACTTC. The rearrangement links TRBV5-1 to TRBJ2-5; the match to TRBD2 covers 12 bases. The CDR3 runs 16 residues. Per the germline V gene, CDR1 is SGHRS and CDR2 is YFSETQ. V shed 4 bases, J shed 2 bases, and the junction held 6 bases outside the gene matches.

The chain employs TRBV5-5 and TRBJ1-1; D is unresolved. V was clipped by 3 bases and J by 7 bases, with 16 bases between them. The CDR3 totals 14 residues. Germline CDR1 is SGHKS and CDR2 is YYEKEE (reference sequence). CDR3 amino acids: CASSSRHLRFEAFF. For the CDR3, the DNA is TGTGCCAGCAGCTCACGACATCTACGCTTTGAAGCTTTCTTT. The complete variable domain, with remaining parts taken from reference TRBV5-5 and TRBJ1-1, reads DAGVTQSPTHLIKTRGQQVTLRCSPISGHKSVSWYQQVLGQGPQFIFQYYEKEERGRGNFPDRFSARQFPNYSSELNVNALLLGDSALYLCASSSRHLRFEAFFGQGTRLTVV.